Presented here are 22 T cell receptor beta chains from one specimen sequenced in a study of T cells in Graves' hyperthyroidism and ophthalmopathy. Amplification yielded TCR beta CDR3 regions, with RNA transcripts as the source. During a first-round RT-PCR of the TCR CDR3, the HTBI primer set was used. TCRdb analysed the multiplex PCR reads with MiXCR anew, one entry per CDR3 protein. This sample carries about 560,000 distinct CDR3 sequences, about a sixth of them seen once, and the ten largest clones take 15% to 20%. The specimen was blood. Receptors originate from a woman aged 18-29 years with Graves' hyperthyroidism.

Remarks on this clonotype: This may be a read error, as it is one base from a much larger clone. The rearrangement uses TRBV11-1 and TRBJ2-7, with D unresolved. Germline CDR1 SGHAT, CDR2 FQDESV (reference sequence). This CDR3 region has 14 residues. CDR3: CASSLMMVAYERYF. Written as DNA, the CDR3 is TGTGCCAGCAGCTTAATGATGGTGGCCTACGAGCGGTACTTC. Full variable domain (missing parts from reference TRBV11-1 and TRBJ2-7): EAEVAQSPRYKITEKSQAVAFWCDPISGHATLYWYRQILGQGPELLVQFQDESVVDDSQLPKDRFSAERLKGVDSTLKIQPAELGDSAMYLCASSLMMVAYERYFGPGTRLTVT.

The sample holds many counts of this clonotype. The chain uses TRBV10-3 and TRBJ1-2; 7 bases line up with TRBD1. Germline assignment: CDR1 ENHRY and CDR2 SYGVKD. J was trimmed by 4 bases and V by 5 bases; bases with no gene match: 4. This CDR3 is 13 amino acids long. CDR3: CAISPGGSYGYTF. CDR3 nucleotide sequence: TGTGCCATCAGTCCAGGGGGTAGCTATGGCTACACCTTC.

This clonotype has only a few counts. The chain carries TRBV15 and TRBJ1-1; D is uncertain. Germline V CDR1 and CDR2: LNHNV, YYDKDF (reference sequence). This CDR3 is built from 15 residues. V lost 0 bases and J lost 5, with 13 bases in between. The CDR3 loop reads CATSREPGAGTEAFF. The DNA for the CDR3 is TGTGCCACCAGCAGAGAGCCGGGTGCGGGTACTGAAGCTTTCTTT.

This clonotype was observed at least ten times. The V and J genes are TRBV6-1 and TRBJ2-3, with D perhaps matching TRBD2 (7 bases). V was shortened by 2 bases and J by 1 base, with 22 bases between the two germline ends. Looked up from germline, CDR1 is MNHNS and CDR2 is SASEGT. This CDR3 has 19 amino acids. CDR3: CASSELLRGLPRGTDTQYF. As DNA, the CDR3 is TGTGCCAGCAGTGAACTCTTGCGGGGGCTCCCACGTGGCACAGATACGCAGTATTTT.

The chain links TRBV10-2 to TRBJ2-7; perhaps TRBD2 as D (7 bases). CDR1 and CDR2 (germline): WSHSY, SAAADI. The length of the CDR3 is 13 residues. Trimming stripped 8 bases from V and 2 bases from J, with 13 bases between. CDR3 residues: CASVGAGAYEQYF. CDR3 coding DNA: TGCGCCAGCGTGGGGGCGGGAGCCTACGAGCAGTACTTC.

The chain has TRBV28 and TRBJ1-2; D not resolved. The V and J ends lost 3 bases and 2 bases respectively, with 13 bases between them. CDR1 MDHEN and CDR2 SYDVKM come from the germline V gene. This CDR3 has 15 residues. CDR3 region: CASSFSGSRNYGYTF. CDR3 coding DNA: TGTGCCAGCAGTTTCTCGGGGTCGAGGAACTATGGCTACACCTTC.

This clonotype was seen repeatedly, ten times or more. The gene calls are TRBV3-1 and TRBJ2-1, with 7 bases matching TRBD2. Germline lookup yields CDR1 LGHDT and CDR2 YNNKEL (reference sequence). This CDR3 is built from 16 residues. V shed 2 bases, J shed 15 bases, and the junction held 19 bases outside the gene matches. Written as DNA, the CDR3 is TGTGCCAGCAGCCAACTAGGACTAGATCGGTGGCAGCAGTGGTTCTTC. This sequence encodes CASSQLGLDRWQQWFF.

Ten or more counts support this clonotype. The J gene is TRBJ1-1, the V gene TRBV6-2 or TRBV6-3; D is unresolved. CDR3 size: 15 residues. Germline CDR1 and CDR2: MNHEY and SVGEGT. V was pared by 0 bases and J by 2 bases, with 10 bases between. CDR3 sequence (DNA): TGTGCCAGCAGTTACTCCGGTAAAGTCAACACTGAAGCTTTCTTT. It yields the protein CASSYSGKVNTEAFF.

J is TRBJ2-5 and V is TRBV6-1; a possible D gene is TRBD1 (5 bases). Between the trimmed V and J ends, which lost 6 bases and 4 bases, there was a span of 15 bases. CDR3 length: 14 amino acids. The germline V gene encodes CDR1 MNHNS and CDR2 SASEGT. In nucleotides, the CDR3 is TGTGCCAGCAGCCTCGGACAAAAGAGAGAGACCCAGTACTTC. It translates to CASSLGQKRETQYF.

The J gene is TRBJ1-4, the V gene TRBV13; 10 positions agree with TRBD1. V lost 4 bases to trimming and J lost 9 bases; unmatched junction nucleotides: 5. Germline V lookup: CDR1 PRHDT, CDR2 FYEKMQ (reference sequence). There are 14 residues in the CDR3. CDR3 nucleotides: TGTGCCAGCAGCTCCCGGGACAGGGGTAAAAAACTGTTTTTT. It translates to CASSSRDRGKKLFF.

In this sample, this clonotype turned up a few times. This chain links TRBV3-1 with TRBJ2-5; 12 nucleotides agree with TRBD2. With V trimmed by 5 bases and J by 6 bases, 13 bases remained unmatched. CDR1 and CDR2 (germline): LGHDT, YNNKEL (reference sequence). The CDR3 consists of 17 residues. Here the CDR3 reads CASSAGDRLAGAQTQYF. The CDR3, as DNA: TGTGCCAGCAGCGCAGGGGACCGACTAGCGGGGGCGCAGACCCAGTACTTC.

This clonotype was counted between two and nine times. The rearrangement links TRBV14 to TRBJ1-2; D remains ambiguous. Germline V gives CDR1 SGHDN, CDR2 FVKESK. Trimming removed 0 bases from V and 8 bases from J, with 10 bases in between. The CDR3 consists of 13 residues. CDR3 in amino acids: CASSQERILGYTF. For the CDR3, the DNA is TGTGCCAGCAGCCAAGAACGGATTCTAGGCTACACCTTC. Using reference TRBV14 and TRBJ1-2 for the parts outside the CDR3, the full variable domain is EAGVTQFPSHSVIEKGQTVTLRCDPISGHDNLYWYRRVMGKEIKFLLHFVKESKQDESGMPNNRFLAERTGGTYSTLKVQPAELEDSGVYFCASSQERILGYTFGSGTRLTVV.

This clonotype has a count of ten or more. The chain has TRBV5-1 and TRBJ1-4; D is uncertain. The V gene's germline CDR1 is SGHRS and CDR2 YFSETQ. CDR3 length: 15 residues. With 2 bases removed from V and 7 bases from J, the gap between germline ends came to 15 bases. This CDR3 reads CASSFNPQSTEKLFF. DNA of the CDR3: TGCGCCAGCAGCTTTAATCCTCAAAGCACTGAAAAACTGTTTTTT. Supplemented by reference TRBV5-1 and TRBJ1-4, the full variable domain reads KAGVTQTPRYLIKTRGQQVTLSCSPISGHRSVSWYQQTPGQGLQFLFEYFSETQRNKGNFPGRFSGRQFSNSRSEMNVSTLELGDSALYLCASSFNPQSTEKLFFGSGTQLSVL.

This clonotype was seen more than once but under ten times. The chain uses TRBV14 and TRBJ2-1, with D tentatively TRBD2 (6 bases). Trimming pared 0 bases from V and 8 bases from J, leaving 17 bases between. The CDR3 totals 16 residues. Germline CDR1 SGHDN, CDR2 FVKESK. This chain's CDR3 is CASSQDKGQGGHEQFF. The CDR3 region has the DNA TGTGCCAGCAGCCAAGATAAGGGGCAGGGAGGCCATGAGCAGTTCTTC.

At least ten counts were recorded for this clonotype. The chain has TRBV20-1 and TRBJ1-1; unclear D gene. This CDR3 is 13 amino acids long. The germline V and J ends were trimmed by 3 bases and 4 bases, with 12 bases remaining between them. In germline, CDR1 is DFQATT, CDR2 SNEGSKA (reference sequence). CDR3 sequence reads: CSASQEPGTEAFF. CDR3 nucleotides: TGCAGTGCTAGCCAAGAACCGGGCACTGAAGCTTTCTTT.

This clonotype was observed many times. The J gene is TRBJ2-7, the V gene TRBV28; maybe TRBD2 (6 bases). CDR1 is MDHEN and CDR2 is SYDVKM in the germline V gene. The CDR3 loop spans 14 amino acids. Trimming cost V 5 bases and J 3 bases, with 14 bases left between them. CDR3 sequence (DNA): TGTGCCAGCAGTCGGACGGTAGCGGTCTACGAGCAGTACTTC. As protein: CASSRTVAVYEQYF.

This clonotype was found once. A much larger clone is a single base away; this may be a read error. This chain joins TRBV5-1 and TRBJ2-3, with a possible D match to TRBD2 (5 bases). V was trimmed by 5 bases and J by 2 bases, leaving 12 bases between them. Germline-derived CDR1 and CDR2 are SGHRS and YFSETQ. There are 14 residues in the CDR3. CDR3 protein: CASSRDIYTDTQYF. CDR3 DNA sequence: TGCGCCAGCAGTCGGGATATCTACACAGATACGCAGTATTTT.

In this sample, this clonotype turned up a few times. The chain combines TRBV20-1 with TRBJ1-3, with 7 bases that match TRBD1. The CDR3 runs 15 residues. Germline V CDR1 and CDR2: DFQATT, SNEGSKA (reference sequence). With V trimmed by 6 bases and J by 2 bases, 10 bases remained unmatched. CDR3 sequence reads: CSANRDSIPGNTIYF. The CDR3 DNA follows: TGCAGTGCAAACCGGGACAGCATTCCTGGAAACACCATATATTTT.

Ten or more counts support this clonotype. The chain recombines TRBV12-5 with TRBJ1-6; D unclear. V was pared by 0 bases and J by 4 bases, with 13 bases between. The CDR3 contains 17 residues. Per the germline V gene, CDR1 is LGHNT and CDR2 is FRNRAP. The CDR3 nucleotides are TGTGCTAGTGGTTTGGTAGCGAGCGGACGATATAATTCACCCCTCCACTTT. Its translation is CASGLVASGRYNSPLHF.

This clonotype was counted ten times or more. The V call is TRBV2, the J call TRBJ2-3; D is unclear. This CDR3 has 16 residues. The V end lost 1 base, the J end lost 3 bases, and 14 bases lay between the germline ends. Per germline, CDR1 SNHLY and CDR2 FYNNEI. The CDR3 sequence: CASSEELSAATDTQYF. CDR3 coding DNA: TGTGCCAGCAGTGAAGAGTTGTCGGCAGCGACAGATACGCAGTATTTT.

The gene calls are TRBV7-9 and TRBJ1-4; tentatively, D is TRBD1 (6 bases). CDR1 is SEHNR, CDR2 FQNEAQ, per germline (reference sequence). V lost 5 bases to trimming and J lost 8 bases, with 15 bases between them. The CDR3 extends over 14 amino acids. The CDR3 here is CASSVGGAGEKLFF. CDR3 in DNA: TGTGCCAGCAGCGTTGGGGGGGCTGGGGAAAAACTGTTTTTT. The full variable domain, with the rest looked up from reference TRBV7-9 and TRBJ1-4, is DTGVSQNPRHKITKRGQNVTFRCDPISEHNRLYWYRQTLGQGPEFLTYFQNEAQLEKSRLLSDRFSAERPKGSFSTLEIQRTEQGDSAMYLCASSVGGAGEKLFFGSGTQLSVL.

This clonotype came up once. With a much larger clone just one base away, this may be a read error. V and J are TRBV27 and TRBJ1-2; D is unclear. The CDR3 loop spans 14 amino acids. Germline V lookup: CDR1 MNHEY, CDR2 SMNVEV (reference sequence). CDR3 residues: CTSSLSVGSRGYTF. The CDR3 DNA follows: TGTACCAGCAGTTTATCTGTAGGGAGCCGTGGCTACACCTTC.